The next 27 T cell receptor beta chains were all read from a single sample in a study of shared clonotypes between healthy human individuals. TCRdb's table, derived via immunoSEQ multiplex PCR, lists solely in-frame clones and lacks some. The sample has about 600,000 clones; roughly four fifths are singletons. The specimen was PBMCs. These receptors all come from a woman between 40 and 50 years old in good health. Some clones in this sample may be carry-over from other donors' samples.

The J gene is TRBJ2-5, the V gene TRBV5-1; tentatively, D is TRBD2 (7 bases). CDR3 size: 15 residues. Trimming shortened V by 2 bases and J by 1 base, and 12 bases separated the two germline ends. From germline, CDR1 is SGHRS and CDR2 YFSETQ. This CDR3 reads CASSFGGGGQETQYF. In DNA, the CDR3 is TGCGCCAGCAGCTTTGGGGGAGGGGGCCAAGAGACCCAGTACTTC.

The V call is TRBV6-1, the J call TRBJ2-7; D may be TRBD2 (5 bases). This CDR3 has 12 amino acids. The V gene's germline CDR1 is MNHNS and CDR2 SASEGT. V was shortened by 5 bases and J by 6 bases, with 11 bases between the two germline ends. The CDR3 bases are TGTGCCAGCAGTAAGGACTTTCTCGAGCAGTACTTC. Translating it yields CASSKDFLEQYF.

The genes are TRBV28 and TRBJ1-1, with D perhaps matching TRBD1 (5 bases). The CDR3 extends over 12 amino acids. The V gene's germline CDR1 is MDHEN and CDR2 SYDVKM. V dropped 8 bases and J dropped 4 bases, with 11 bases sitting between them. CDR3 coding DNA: TGTGCCAGCGTGGGGCAGGGCACTGAAGCTTTCTTT. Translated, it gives CASVGQGTEAFF.

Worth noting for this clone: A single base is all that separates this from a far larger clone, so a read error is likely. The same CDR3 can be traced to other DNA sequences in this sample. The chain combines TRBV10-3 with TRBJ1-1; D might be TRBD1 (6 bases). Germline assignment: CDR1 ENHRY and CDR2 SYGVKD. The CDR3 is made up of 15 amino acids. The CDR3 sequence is CAISESIQGGTEAFF. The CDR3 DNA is TGTGCCATCAGTGAGTCAATACAGGGAGGGACTGAAGCTTTCTTC.

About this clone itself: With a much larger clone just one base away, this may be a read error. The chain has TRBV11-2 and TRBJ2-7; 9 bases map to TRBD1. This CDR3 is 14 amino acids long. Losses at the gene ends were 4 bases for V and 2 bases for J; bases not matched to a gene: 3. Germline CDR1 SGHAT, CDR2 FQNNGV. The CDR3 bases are TGTGCCAGCAGCTCCCGGGACAGGGCCTACGAGCAGTACTTC. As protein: CASSSRDRAYEQYF. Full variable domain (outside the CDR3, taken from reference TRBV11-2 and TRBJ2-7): EAGVAQSPRYKIIEKRQSVAFWCNPISGHATLYWYQQILGQGPKLLIQFQNNGVVDDSQLPKDRFSAERLKGVDSTLKIQPAKLEDSAVYLCASSSRDRAYEQYFGPGTRLTVT.

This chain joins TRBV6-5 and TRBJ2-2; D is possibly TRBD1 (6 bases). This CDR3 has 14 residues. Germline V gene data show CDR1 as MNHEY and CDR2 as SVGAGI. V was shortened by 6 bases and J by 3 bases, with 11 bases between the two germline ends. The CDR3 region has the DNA TGTGCCAGCAGCCACGAGGGGGACACCGGGGAGCTGTTTTTT. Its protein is CASSHEGDTGELFF.

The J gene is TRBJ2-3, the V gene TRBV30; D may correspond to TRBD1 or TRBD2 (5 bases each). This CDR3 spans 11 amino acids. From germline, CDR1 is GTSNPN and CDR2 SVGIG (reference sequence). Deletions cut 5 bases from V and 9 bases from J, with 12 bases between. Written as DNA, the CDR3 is TGTGCCTGGGACAGCGGAGAGACGCAGTATTTT. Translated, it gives CAWDSGETQYF.

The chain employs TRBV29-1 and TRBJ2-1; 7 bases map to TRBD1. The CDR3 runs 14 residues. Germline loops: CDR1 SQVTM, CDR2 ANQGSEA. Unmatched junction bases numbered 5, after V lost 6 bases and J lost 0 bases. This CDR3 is CSVLDRSSYNEQFF. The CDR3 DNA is TGCAGCGTACTGGACAGGAGCTCCTACAATGAGCAGTTCTTC.

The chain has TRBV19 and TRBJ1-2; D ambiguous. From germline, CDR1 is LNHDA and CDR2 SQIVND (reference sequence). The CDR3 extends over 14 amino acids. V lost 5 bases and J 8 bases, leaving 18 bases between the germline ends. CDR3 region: CASSQSVPLAGYTF. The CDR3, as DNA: TGTGCCAGTAGTCAATCGGTTCCCTTGGCGGGCTACACCTTC. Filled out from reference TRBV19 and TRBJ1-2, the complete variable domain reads DGGITQSPKYLFRKEGQNVTLSCEQNLNHDAMYWYRQDPGQGLRLIYYSQIVNDFQKGDIAEGYSVSREKKESFPLTVTSAQKNPTAFYLCASSQSVPLAGYTFGSGTRLTVV.

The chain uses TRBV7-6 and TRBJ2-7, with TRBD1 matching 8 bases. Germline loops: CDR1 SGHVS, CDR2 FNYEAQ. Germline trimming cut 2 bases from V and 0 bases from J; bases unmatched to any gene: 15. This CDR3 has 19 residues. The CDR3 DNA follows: TGTGCCAGCAGCTTAAGTTACGCGAGACAGGGGCCGAGCTCCTACGAGCAGTACTTC. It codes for CASSLSYARQGPSSYEQYF.

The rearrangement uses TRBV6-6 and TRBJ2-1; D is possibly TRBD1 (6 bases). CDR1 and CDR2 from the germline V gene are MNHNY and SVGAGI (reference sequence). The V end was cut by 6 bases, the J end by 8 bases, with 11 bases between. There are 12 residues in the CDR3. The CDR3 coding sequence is TGTGCCAGCAGCCAGGGGCGGGATGAGCAGTTCTTC. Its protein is CASSQGRDEQFF.

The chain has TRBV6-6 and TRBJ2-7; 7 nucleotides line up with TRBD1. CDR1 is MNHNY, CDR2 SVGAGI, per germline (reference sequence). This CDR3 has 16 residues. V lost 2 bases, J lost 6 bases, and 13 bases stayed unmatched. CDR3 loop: CASSYPERTGSCEQYF. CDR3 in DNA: TGTGCCAGCAGTTACCCGGAGCGGACAGGAAGCTGCGAGCAGTACTTC.

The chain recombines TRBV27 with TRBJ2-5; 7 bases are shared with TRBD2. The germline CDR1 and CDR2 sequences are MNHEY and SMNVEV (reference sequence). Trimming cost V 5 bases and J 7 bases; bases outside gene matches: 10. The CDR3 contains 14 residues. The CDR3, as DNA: TGTGCCAGCAGTGGGGACTATCGAAGGGGGACCCAGTACTTC. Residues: CASSGDYRRGTQYF.

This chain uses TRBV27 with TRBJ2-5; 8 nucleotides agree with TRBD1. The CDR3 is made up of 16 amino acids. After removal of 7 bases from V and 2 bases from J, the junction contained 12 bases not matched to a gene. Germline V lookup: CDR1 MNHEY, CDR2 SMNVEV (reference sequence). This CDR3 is CASTGTGLNRQETQYF. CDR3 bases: TGTGCCAGCACCGGGACAGGCCTTAATCGGCAAGAGACCCAGTACTTC.

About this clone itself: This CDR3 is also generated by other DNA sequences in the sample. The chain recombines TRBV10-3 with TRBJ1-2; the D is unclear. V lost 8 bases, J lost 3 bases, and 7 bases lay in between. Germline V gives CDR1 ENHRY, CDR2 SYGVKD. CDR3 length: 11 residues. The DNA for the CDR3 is TGTGCCATCTCCCGGGACTATGGCTACACCTTC. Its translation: CAISRDYGYTF.

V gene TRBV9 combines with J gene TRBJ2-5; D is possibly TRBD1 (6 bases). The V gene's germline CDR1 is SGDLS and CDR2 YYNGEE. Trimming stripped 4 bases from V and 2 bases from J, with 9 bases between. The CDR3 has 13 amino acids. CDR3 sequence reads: CASSQGLQETQYF. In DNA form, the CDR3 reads TGTGCCAGCAGCCAGGGGCTACAAGAGACCCAGTACTTC.

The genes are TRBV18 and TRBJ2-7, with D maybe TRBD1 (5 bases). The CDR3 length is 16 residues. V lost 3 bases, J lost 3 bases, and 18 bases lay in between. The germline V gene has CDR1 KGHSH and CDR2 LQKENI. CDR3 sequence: CASSPQGSQQYYEQYF. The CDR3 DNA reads TGTGCCAGCTCACCTCAGGGCTCCCAGCAATACTACGAGCAGTACTTC.

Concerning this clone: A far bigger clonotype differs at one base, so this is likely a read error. Written as DNA, the CDR3 is TGCGCCAACAGTTCACAGGGATGGGGGCAGTACTTC. The encoded protein is CANSSQGWGQYF. The chain recombines TRBV5-1 with TRBJ2-7; D is perhaps TRBD1 (6 bases). CDR1 and CDR2 (germline): SGHRS, YFSETQ. The CDR3 has 12 residues. V was shortened by 9 bases and J by 9 bases, with 19 bases between the two germline ends.

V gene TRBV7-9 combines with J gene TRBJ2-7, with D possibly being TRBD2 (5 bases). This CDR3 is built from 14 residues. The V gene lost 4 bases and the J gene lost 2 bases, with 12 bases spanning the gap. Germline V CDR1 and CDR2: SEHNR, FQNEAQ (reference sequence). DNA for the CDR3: TGTGCCAGCAGCTCCGGACTCCCTCCCTACGAGCAGTACTTC. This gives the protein CASSSGLPPYEQYF.

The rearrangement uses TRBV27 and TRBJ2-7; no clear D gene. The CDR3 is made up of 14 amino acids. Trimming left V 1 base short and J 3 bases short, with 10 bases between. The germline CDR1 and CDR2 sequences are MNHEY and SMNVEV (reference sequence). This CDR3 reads CASSLLGNYYEQYF. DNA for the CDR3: TGTGCCAGCAGTTTATTGGGGAACTACTACGAGCAGTACTTC.

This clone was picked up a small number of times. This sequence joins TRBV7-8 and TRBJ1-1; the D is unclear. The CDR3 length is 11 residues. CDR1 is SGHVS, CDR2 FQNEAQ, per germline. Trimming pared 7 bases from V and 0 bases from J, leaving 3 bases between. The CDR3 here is CASMVNTEAFF. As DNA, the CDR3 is TGTGCCAGCATGGTGAACACTGAAGCTTTCTTT.

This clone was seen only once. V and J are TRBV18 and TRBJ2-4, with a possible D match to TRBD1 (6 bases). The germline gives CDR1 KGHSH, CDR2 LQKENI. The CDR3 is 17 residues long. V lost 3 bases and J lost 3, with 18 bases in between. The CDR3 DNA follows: TGTGCCAGCTCACCCCTACCAGGGGCAGGGGACAAAAACATTCAGTACTTC. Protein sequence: CASSPLPGAGDKNIQYF.

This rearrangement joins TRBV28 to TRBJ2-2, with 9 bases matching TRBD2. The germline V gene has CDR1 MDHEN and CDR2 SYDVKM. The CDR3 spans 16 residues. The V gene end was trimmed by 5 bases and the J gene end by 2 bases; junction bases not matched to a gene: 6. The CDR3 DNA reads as TGTGCCAGCAGTACCTTAGCGGGAGACAACACCGGGGAGCTGTTTTTT. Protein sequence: CASSTLAGDNTGELFF.

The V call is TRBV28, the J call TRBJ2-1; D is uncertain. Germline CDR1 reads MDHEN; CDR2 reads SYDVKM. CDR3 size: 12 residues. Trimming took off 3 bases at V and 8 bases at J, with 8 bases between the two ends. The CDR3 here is CASSFPPDEQFF. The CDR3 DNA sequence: TGTGCCAGCAGTTTTCCGCCCGATGAGCAGTTCTTC.

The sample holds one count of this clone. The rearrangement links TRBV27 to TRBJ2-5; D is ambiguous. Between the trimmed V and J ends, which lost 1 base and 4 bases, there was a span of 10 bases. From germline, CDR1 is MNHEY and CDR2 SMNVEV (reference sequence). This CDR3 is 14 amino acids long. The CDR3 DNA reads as TGTGCCAGCAGTTTATTGTGGCGGTCAGAGACCCAGTACTTC. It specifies CASSLLWRSETQYF.

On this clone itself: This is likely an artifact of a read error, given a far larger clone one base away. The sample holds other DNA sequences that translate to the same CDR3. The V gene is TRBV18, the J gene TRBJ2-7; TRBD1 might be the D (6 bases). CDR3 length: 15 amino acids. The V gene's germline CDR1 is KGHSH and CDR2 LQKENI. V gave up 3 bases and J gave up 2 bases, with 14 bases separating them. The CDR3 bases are TGTGCCAGCTCACCGTCCTCCCAGGGGACCTACGAGCAGTACTTC. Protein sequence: CASSPSSQGTYEQYF.

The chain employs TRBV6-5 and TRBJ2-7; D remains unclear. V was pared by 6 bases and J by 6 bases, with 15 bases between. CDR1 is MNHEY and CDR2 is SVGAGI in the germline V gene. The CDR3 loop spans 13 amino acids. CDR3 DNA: TGTGCCAGCAGGGGGTCGGCGGACCCCGAGCAGTACTTC. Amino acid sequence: CASRGSADPEQYF.